Below are 20 T cell receptor beta chains sequenced from a single sample in a study of control samples from healthy donors and cancer patients. The table came from immunoSEQ multiplex PCR; TCRdb's copy has only in-frame clones and leaves some out. Among tens of thousands of clones listed, approximately 86% were seen once. Input material: PBMCs. The receptors were sampled from a man in his sixties with head and neck cancer.

This chain connects TRBV3-1 (or the pseudogene TRBV3-2) to TRBJ2-7; the D is unclear. From germline, CDR1 is LGHDT and CDR2 YNNKEL (reference sequence). V was trimmed by 0 bases and J by 7 bases, leaving 16 bases between them. The CDR3 totals 15 residues. The CDR3 nucleotides read TGTGCCAGCAGCCAAGATGCAGGTCCTTCCCGAGAGCAGTACTTC. Translating it yields CASSQDAGPSREQYF.

The rearrangement uses TRBV5-1 and TRBJ2-5, with TRBD2 matching 8 bases. Germline lookup yields CDR1 SGHRS and CDR2 YFSETQ. The V and J ends lost 0 bases and 5 bases, in that order; junction bases with no gene match: 6. The CDR3 covers 15 residues. The CDR3 region is CASSLGGIAGETQYF. CDR3 in DNA: TGCGCCAGCAGCTTGGGAGGAATAGCGGGGGAGACCCAGTACTTC. Variable domain in full (rest from reference TRBV5-1 and TRBJ2-5): KAGVTQTPRYLIKTRGQQVTLSCSPISGHRSVSWYQQTPGQGLQFLFEYFSETQRNKGNFPGRFSGRQFSNSRSEMNVSTLELGDSALYLCASSLGGIAGETQYFGPGTRLLVL.

The chain is built from TRBV7-2 and TRBJ2-1; D ambiguous. The V end lost 2 bases, the J end lost 5 bases, and 7 bases lay between the germline ends. Germline loops: CDR1 SGHTA, CDR2 FQGNSA. The CDR3 is 13 residues long. For the CDR3, the DNA is TGTGCCAGCAGCTTACGCCTACACAATGAGCAGTTCTTC. Protein product: CASSLRLHNEQFF.

This clone was picked up one time. V and J are TRBV5-4 and TRBJ2-7; D gene ambiguous. Trimming removed 0 bases at V and 2 bases at J, with 12 bases between. CDR1 is SGHNT and CDR2 is YYREEE in the germline V gene (reference sequence). CDR3 length equals 15 residues. DNA for the CDR3: TGTGCCAGCAGCTTGGGTGTCGGTCCGACCTACGAGCAGTACTTC. Protein: CASSLGVGPTYEQYF.

The chain joins TRBV10-2 to TRBJ1-1; D call uncertain. Trimming shortened V by 0 bases and J by 6 bases, and 14 bases separated the two germline ends. From germline, CDR1 is WSHSY and CDR2 SAAADI. The CDR3 consists of 15 residues. The CDR3 reads CASSESSGSGSEAFF. The CDR3 region has the DNA TGCGCCAGCAGTGAGTCGAGCGGGTCGGGATCTGAAGCTTTCTTT.

V gene TRBV27 combines with J gene TRBJ2-5; TRBD2 matches 12 bases. CDR1 MNHEY and CDR2 SMNVEV come from the germline V gene (reference sequence). The V segment lost 5 bases and the J segment 6 bases; nucleotides outside the gene matches: 4. The CDR3 runs 14 residues. The CDR3 protein is CASSATSGRQTQYF. The CDR3, as DNA: TGTGCCAGCAGTGCGACTAGCGGGAGACAGACCCAGTACTTC.

V usage is TRBV5-5 and J usage is TRBJ2-4; tentatively, D is TRBD2 (5 bases). The germline V and J ends were trimmed by 3 bases and 1 base, with 11 bases remaining between them. This CDR3 spans 15 amino acids. The V gene's germline CDR1 is SGHKS and CDR2 YYEKEE (reference sequence). Here the CDR3 reads CASSSLPGAKNIQYF. The CDR3 DNA follows: TGTGCCAGCAGCTCGCTTCCGGGGGCCAAAAACATTCAGTACTTC.

This clone was found once. This chain links TRBV5-1 with TRBJ2-1, with D possibly TRBD2 on 5 matching bases. CDR1 is SGHRS and CDR2 is YFSETQ in the germline V gene. V lost 6 bases and J 1 base, leaving 14 bases between the germline ends. The length of the CDR3 is 15 residues. DNA for the CDR3: TGCGCCAGCACAGCAGGACTGGGGTCCTACAATGAGCAGTTCTTC. Its protein product is CASTAGLGSYNEQFF.

The chain recombines TRBV30 with TRBJ1-2; no firm D call. Trimming cost V 7 bases and J 0 bases, with 15 bases left between them. Germline V CDR1 and CDR2: GTSNPN, SVGIG (reference sequence). CDR3 length: 14 residues. The CDR3 coding sequence is TGTGCCTCCCCTCGGGGTGGGGCTAACTATGGCTACACCTTC. Translated: CASPRGGANYGYTF.

V is TRBV5-1 and J is TRBJ1-6; maybe TRBD1 (5 bases). Germline CDR1 SGHRS, CDR2 YFSETQ. Trimming took 0 bases from V and 8 from J, leaving 12 bases between them. This CDR3 region has 15 residues. The CDR3 sequence: CASSLDSGPDSPLHF. CDR3 nucleotides: TGCGCCAGCAGCTTGGACTCGGGACCGGATTCACCCCTCCACTTT.

The J gene is TRBJ2-1, the V gene TRBV14; no reliable D call. Germline loops: CDR1 SGHDN, CDR2 FVKESK. V lost 4 bases and J 6 bases, leaving 13 bases between the germline ends. The CDR3 loop spans 14 amino acids. DNA of the CDR3: TGTGCCAGCAGCCCCTTCCGCGCTGGCAATGAGCAGTTCTTC. Its protein product is CASSPFRAGNEQFF.

The rearrangement joins TRBV5-6 to TRBJ1-2; D possibly corresponds to TRBD1 (6 bases). Germline V CDR1 and CDR2: SGHDT, YYEEEE. The length of the CDR3 is 16 residues. V was shortened by 4 bases and J by 0 bases, with 16 bases between the two germline ends. CDR3 loop: CASSHLDRDSNYGYTF. CDR3 sequence (DNA): TGTGCCAGCAGCCACCTGGACAGAGATTCTAACTATGGCTACACCTTC. Full variable domain (missing parts from reference TRBV5-6 and TRBJ1-2): DAGVTQSPTHLIKTRGQQVTLRCSPKSGHDTVSWYQQALGQGPQFIFQYYEEEERQRGNFPDRFSGHQFPNYSSELNVNALLLGDSALYLCASSHLDRDSNYGYTFGSGTRLTVV.

The rearrangement joins TRBV11-1 to TRBJ2-7, with D hard to call. The ends were cut back, 3 bases at V and 2 bases at J, with 8 bases in the middle. In germline, CDR1 is SGHAT, CDR2 FQDESV (reference sequence). There are 13 residues in the CDR3. The CDR3 region is CASSFSGTYEQYF. The CDR3 nucleotides read TGTGCCAGCAGCTTCAGTGGGACCTACGAGCAGTACTTC.

The chain joins TRBV18 to TRBJ2-3; TRBD2 might be the D (6 bases). This CDR3 has 14 amino acids. The V gene lost 4 bases and the J gene lost 4 bases, with 12 bases spanning the gap. The germline CDR1 and CDR2 sequences are KGHSH and LQKENI. CDR3 residues: CASSQGTGADTQYF. CDR3 nucleotide sequence: TGTGCCAGCTCACAGGGGACGGGGGCAGATACGCAGTATTTT.

V usage is TRBV4-3 and J usage is TRBJ1-6; D gene ambiguous. The germline V gene encodes CDR1 LGHNA and CDR2 YSLEER. Deletions cut 5 bases from V and 2 bases from J, with 4 bases between. The CDR3 runs 13 residues. As DNA, the CDR3 is TGCGCCAGCAGCGCAGCCTATAATTCACCCCTCCACTTT. Residues: CASSAAYNSPLHF.

About this clone itself: At one of its ends the junction is not consistent with the germline gene, which may arise from a read error. The genes are TRBV28 and TRBJ1-3; D is unclear. CDR3 size: 11 residues. Germline V gene lookup returns CDR1 MDHEN and CDR2 SYDVKM. CDR3 coding DNA: TGTGCCAGCAAATCTGCAAACACCATATATTTT. Translating it yields CASKSANTIYF.

J is TRBJ2-5 and V is TRBV5-1; TRBD1 might be the D (6 bases). This CDR3 has 15 residues. V lost 3 bases and J 0 bases, leaving 12 bases between the germline ends. Germline V gene data show CDR1 as SGHRS and CDR2 as YFSETQ. This chain's CDR3 is CASSWGHSYQETQYF. The CDR3 coding sequence is TGCGCCAGCAGCTGGGGACACTCGTACCAAGAGACCCAGTACTTC.

This rearrangement joins TRBV6-2 or TRBV6-3 to TRBJ1-5; the D is unclear. Between the trimmed V and J ends, which lost 3 bases and 0 bases, there was a span of 12 bases. Per germline, CDR1 MNHEY and CDR2 SVGEGT. The CDR3 is 16 residues long. The CDR3 sequence: CASSYYMANSNQPQHF. Written as DNA, the CDR3 is TGTGCCAGCAGTTATTATATGGCGAATAGCAATCAGCCCCAGCATTTT.

This clone was found once. J is TRBJ2-1 and V is TRBV28; D is unclear. V was trimmed by 5 bases and J by 0 bases, leaving 11 bases between them. Germline CDR1 reads MDHEN; CDR2 reads SYDVKM. The CDR3 extends over 15 amino acids. In nucleotides, the CDR3 is TGTGCCAGCAGTGACGTAACGAGCTCCTACAATGAGCAGTTCTTC. Residues: CASSDVTSSYNEQFF. The full variable domain, completed using reference TRBV28 and TRBJ2-1, is DVKVTQSSRYLVKRTGEKVFLECVQDMDHENMFWYRQDPGLGLRLIYFSYDVKMKEKGDIPEGYSVSREKKERFSLILESASTNQTSMYLCASSDVTSSYNEQFFGPGTRLTVL.

The chain is built from TRBV19 and TRBJ1-3; TRBD1 agrees at 7 bases. Trimming at V came to 6 bases and at J to 2 bases, leaving 4 bases not matched to a gene. The CDR3 runs 14 residues. Germline V CDR1 and CDR2: LNHDA, SQIVND (reference sequence). The DNA for the CDR3 is TGTGCCAGTAGGTCGCAGGGGGCTGGAAACACCATATATTTT. Translating gives CASRSQGAGNTIYF.